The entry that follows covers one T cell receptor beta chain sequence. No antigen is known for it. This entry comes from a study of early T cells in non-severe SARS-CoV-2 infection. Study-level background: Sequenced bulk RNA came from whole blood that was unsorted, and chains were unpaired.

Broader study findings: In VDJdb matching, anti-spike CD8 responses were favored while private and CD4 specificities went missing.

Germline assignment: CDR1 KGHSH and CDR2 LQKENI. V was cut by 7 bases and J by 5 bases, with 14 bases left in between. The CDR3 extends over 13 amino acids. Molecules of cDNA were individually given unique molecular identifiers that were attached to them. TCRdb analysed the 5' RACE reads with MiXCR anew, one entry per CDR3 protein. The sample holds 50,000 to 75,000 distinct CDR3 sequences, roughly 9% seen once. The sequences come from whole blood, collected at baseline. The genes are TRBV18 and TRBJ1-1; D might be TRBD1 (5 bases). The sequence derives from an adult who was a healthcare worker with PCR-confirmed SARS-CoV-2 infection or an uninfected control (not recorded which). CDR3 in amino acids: CASYSIKGTEAFF. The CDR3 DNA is TGTGCCAGCTACAGTATTAAGGGGACTGAAGCTTTCTTT.